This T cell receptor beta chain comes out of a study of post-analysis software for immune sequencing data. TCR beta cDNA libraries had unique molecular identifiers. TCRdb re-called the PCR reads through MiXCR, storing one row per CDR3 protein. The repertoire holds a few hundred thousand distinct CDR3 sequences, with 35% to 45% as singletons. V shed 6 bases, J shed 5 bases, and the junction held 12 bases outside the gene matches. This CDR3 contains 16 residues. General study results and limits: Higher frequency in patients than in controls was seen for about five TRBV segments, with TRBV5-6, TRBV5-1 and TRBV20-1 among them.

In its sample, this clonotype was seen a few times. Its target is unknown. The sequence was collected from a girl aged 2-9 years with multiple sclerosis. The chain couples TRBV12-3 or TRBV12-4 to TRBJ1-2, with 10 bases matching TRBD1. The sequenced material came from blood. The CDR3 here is CASSPRDRGWSYGYTF. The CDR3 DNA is TGTGCCAGCAGCCCTCGGGACAGGGGTTGGTCTTATGGCTACACCTTC.